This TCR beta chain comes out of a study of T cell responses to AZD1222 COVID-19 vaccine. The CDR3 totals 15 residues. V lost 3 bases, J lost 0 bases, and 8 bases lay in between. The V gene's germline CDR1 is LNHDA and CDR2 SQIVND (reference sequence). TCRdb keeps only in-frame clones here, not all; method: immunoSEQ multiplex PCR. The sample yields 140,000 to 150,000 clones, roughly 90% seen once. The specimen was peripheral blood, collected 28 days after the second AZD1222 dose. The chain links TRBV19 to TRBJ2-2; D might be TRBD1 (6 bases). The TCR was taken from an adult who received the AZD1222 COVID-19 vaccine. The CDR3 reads CASSMGTPNTGELFF. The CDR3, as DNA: TGTGCCAGTAGTATGGGGACACCGAACACCGGGGAGCTGTTTTTT. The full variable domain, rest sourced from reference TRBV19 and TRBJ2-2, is DGGITQSPKYLFRKEGQNVTLSCEQNLNHDAMYWYRQDPGQGLRLIYYSQIVNDFQKGDIAEGYSVSREKKESFPLTVTSAQKNPTAFYLCASSMGTPNTGELFFGEGSRLTVL.